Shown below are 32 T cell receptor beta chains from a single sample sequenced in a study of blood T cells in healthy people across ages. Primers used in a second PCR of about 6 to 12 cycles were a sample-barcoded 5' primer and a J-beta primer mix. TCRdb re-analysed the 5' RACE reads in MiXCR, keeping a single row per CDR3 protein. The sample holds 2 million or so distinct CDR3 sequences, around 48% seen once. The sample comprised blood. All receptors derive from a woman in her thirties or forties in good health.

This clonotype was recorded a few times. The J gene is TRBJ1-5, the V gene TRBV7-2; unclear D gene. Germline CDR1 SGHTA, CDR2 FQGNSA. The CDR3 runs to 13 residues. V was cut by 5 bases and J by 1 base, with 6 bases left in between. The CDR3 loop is CASSISSNQPQHF. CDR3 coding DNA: TGTGCCAGCAGCATCTCAAGCAATCAGCCCCAGCATTTT.

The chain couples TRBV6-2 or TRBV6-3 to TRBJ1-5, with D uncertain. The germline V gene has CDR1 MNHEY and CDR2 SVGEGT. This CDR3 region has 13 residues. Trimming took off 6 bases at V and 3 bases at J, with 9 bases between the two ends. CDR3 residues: CASRLQLNQPQHF. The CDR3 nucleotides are TGTGCCAGCAGACTACAGCTCAATCAGCCCCAGCATTTT.

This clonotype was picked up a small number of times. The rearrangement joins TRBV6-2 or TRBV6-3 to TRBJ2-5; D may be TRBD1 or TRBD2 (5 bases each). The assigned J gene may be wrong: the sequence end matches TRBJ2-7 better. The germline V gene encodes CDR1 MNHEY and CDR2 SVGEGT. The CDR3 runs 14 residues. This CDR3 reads CASSYTGGAYEQYF. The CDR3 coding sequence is TGTGCCAGCAGTTATACAGGAGGCGCCTACGAGCAGTACTTC.

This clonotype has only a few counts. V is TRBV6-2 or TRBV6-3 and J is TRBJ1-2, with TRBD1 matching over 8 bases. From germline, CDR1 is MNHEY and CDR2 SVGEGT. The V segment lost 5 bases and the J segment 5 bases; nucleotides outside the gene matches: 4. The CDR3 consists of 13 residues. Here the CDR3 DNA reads TGTGCCAGCAGTGGGACAGGAGAATATGGCTACACCTTC. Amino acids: CASSGTGEYGYTF.

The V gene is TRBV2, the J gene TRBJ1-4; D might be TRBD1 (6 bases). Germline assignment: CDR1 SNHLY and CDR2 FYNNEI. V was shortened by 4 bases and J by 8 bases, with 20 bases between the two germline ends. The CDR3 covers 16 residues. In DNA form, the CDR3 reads TGTGCCAGCAGTGCCCCAGGGGACGAATCGTTGGAAAAACTGTTTTTT. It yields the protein CASSAPGDESLEKLFF.

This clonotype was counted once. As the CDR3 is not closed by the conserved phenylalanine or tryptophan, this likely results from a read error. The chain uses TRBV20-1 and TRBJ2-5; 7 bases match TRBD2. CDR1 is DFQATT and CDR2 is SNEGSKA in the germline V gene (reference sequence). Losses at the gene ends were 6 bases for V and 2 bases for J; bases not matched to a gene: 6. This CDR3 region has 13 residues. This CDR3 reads CSARGGFQETQYS. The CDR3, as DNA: TGCAGTGCGAGGGGAGGGTTTCAAGAGACCCAGTACTCC.

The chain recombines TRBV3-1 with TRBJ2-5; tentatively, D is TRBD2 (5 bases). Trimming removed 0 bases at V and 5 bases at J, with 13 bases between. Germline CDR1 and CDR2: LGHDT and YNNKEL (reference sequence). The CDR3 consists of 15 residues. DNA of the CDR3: TGTGCCAGCAGCCAAGATTCGGACGGGATGGAGACCCAGTACTTC. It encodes CASSQDSDGMETQYF.

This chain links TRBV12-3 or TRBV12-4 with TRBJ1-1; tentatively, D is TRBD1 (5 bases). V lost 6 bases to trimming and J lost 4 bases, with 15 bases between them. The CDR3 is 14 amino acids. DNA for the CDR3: TGTGCCAGCAGCAATAGGGACTTTGGCACTGAAGCTTTCTTT. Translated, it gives CASSNRDFGTEAFF.

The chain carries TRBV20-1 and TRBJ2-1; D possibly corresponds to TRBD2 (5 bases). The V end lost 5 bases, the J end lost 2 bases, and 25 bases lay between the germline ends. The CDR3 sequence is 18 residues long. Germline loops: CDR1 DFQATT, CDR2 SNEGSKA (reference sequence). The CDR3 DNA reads TGCAGTGCTCTAGCTCTCGACGGCGGAATAAAGACCTACAATGAGCAGTTCTTC. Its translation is CSALALDGGIKTYNEQFF.

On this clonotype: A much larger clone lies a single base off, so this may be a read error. The CDR3 coding sequence is TGCAGCGGGGGGCTAGGCAATGAGCAGTACTTC. Translation: CSGGLGNEQYF. This rearrangement joins TRBV29-1 to TRBJ2-5, with D tentatively TRBD1 (6 bases). The V end was cut by 7 bases, the J end by 11 bases, with 17 bases between. The CDR3 length is 11 residues. CDR1 and CDR2 (germline): SQVTM, ANQGSEA.

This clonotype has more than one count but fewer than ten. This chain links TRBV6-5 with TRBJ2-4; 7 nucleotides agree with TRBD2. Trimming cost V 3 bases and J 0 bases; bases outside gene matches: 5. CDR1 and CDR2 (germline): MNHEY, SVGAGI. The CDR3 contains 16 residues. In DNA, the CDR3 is TGTGCCAGCAGTTATGTTGGGGGGGGAGCCAAAAACATTCAGTACTTC. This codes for CASSYVGGGAKNIQYF.

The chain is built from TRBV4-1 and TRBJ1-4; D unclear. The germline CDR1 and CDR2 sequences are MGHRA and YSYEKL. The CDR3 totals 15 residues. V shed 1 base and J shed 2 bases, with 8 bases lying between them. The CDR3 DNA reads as TGCGCCAGCAGCCAAGGCGATAACACTAATGAAAAACTGTTTTTT. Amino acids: CASSQGDNTNEKLFF.

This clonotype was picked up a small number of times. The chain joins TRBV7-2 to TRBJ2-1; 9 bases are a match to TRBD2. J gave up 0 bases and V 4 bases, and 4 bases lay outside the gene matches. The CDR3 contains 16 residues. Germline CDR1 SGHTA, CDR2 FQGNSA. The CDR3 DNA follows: TGTGCCAGCAGCTCGGCGGGGGGGCTCTCCTACAATGAGCAGTTCTTC. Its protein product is CASSSAGGLSYNEQFF. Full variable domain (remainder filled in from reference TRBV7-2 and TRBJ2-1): GAGVSQSPSNKVTEKGKDVELRCDPISGHTALYWYRQSLGQGLEFLIYFQGNSAPDKSGLPSDRFSAERTGGSVSTLTIQRTQQEDSAVYLCASSSAGGLSYNEQFFGPGTRLTVL.

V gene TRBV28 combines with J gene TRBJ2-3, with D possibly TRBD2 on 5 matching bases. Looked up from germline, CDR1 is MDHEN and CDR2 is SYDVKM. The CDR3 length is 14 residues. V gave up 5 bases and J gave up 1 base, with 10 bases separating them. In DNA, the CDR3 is TGTGCCAGCAGTGCTGAGGGAGGCACAGATACGCAGTATTTT. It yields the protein CASSAEGGTDTQYF.

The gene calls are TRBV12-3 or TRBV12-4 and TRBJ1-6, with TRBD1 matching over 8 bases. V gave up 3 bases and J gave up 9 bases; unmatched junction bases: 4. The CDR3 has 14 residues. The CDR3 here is CASSFDRGSSPLHF. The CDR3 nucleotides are TGTGCCAGCAGTTTCGACAGGGGAAGTTCACCCCTCCACTTT.

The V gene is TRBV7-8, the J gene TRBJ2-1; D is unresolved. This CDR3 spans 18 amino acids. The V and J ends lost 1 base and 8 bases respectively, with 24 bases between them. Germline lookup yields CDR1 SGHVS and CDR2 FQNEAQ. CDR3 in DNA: TGTGCCAGCAGCTTAGTGGTGTATCGGCCAGGCCGTGGTGATGAGCAGTTCTTC. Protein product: CASSLVVYRPGRGDEQFF.

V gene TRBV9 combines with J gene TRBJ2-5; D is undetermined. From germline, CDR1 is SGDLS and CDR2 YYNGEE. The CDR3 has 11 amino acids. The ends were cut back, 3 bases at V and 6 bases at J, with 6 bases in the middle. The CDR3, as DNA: TGTGCCAGCAGCGGGGCACAGACCCAGTACTTC. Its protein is CASSGAQTQYF.

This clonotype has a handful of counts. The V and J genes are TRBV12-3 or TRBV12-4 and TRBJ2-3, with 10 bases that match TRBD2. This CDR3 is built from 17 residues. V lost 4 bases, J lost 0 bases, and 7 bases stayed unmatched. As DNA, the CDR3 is TGTGCCAGCAGTTGGGCTAGCGGGGGCCCTAGCACAGATACGCAGTATTTT. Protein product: CASSWASGGPSTDTQYF.

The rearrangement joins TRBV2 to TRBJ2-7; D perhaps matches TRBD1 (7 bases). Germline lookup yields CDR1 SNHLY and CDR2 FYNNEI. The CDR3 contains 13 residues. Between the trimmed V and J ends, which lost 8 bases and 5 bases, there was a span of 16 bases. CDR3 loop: CASARGVVNEQYF. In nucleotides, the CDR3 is TGTGCCAGCGCCAGGGGGGTCGTCAACGAGCAGTACTTC.

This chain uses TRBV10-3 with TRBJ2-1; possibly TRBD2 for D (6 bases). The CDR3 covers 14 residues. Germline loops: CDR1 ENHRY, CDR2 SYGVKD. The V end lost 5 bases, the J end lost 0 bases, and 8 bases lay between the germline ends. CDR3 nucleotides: TGTGCCATCAGTCTAGCGAACTCCTACAATGAGCAGTTCTTC. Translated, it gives CAISLANSYNEQFF.

CDR3 residues: CASRLRREYRQETQYF. CDR3 bases: TGTGCCAGCAGACTCCGCCGGGAATACCGACAAGAGACCCAGTACTTC. The rearrangement uses TRBV6-5 and TRBJ2-5; a possible D gene is TRBD2 (5 bases). The germline gives CDR1 MNHEY, CDR2 SVGAGI. The CDR3 has 16 residues. V was shortened by 6 bases and J by 2 bases, with 19 bases between the two germline ends.

The CDR3 DNA reads as TGCAGTGCTAGTCCCTTGCAGGAAAACTATGGCTACACCTTC. It codes for CSASPLQENYGYTF. The chain uses TRBV20-1 and TRBJ1-2; the D is unclear. The ends were cut back, 3 bases at V and 2 bases at J, with 13 bases in the middle. Germline V CDR1 and CDR2: DFQATT, SNEGSKA (reference sequence). The CDR3 contains 14 residues.

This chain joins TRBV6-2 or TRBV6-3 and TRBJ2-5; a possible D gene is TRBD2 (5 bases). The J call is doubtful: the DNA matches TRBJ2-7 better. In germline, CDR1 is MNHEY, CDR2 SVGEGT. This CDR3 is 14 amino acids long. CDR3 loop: CASSITGLPYEQYF. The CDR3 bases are TGTGCCAGCAGTATTACCGGACTCCCCTACGAGCAGTACTTC.

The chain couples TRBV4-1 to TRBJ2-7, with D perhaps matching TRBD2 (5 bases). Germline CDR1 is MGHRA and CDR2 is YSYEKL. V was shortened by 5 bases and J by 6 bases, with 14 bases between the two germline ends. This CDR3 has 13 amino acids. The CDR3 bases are TGCGCCAGCAGCTACGGACTGAACTGCGAGCAGTACTTC. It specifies CASSYGLNCEQYF.

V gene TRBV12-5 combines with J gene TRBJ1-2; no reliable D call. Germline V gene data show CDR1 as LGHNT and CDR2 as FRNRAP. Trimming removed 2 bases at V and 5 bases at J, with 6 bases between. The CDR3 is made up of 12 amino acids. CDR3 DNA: TGTGCTAGTGGTTTGATACCATATGGCTACACCTTC. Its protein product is CASGLIPYGYTF. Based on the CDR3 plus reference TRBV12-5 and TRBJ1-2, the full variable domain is DARVTQTPRHKVTEMGQEVTMRCQPILGHNTVFWYRQTMMQGLELLAYFRNRAPLDDSGMPKDRFSAEMPDATLATLKIQPSEPRDSAVYFCASGLIPYGYTFGSGTRLTVV.

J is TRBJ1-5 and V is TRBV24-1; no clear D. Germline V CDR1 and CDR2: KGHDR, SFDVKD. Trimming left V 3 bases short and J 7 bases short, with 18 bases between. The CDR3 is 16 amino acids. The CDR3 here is CATSDRSRQGLQPQHF. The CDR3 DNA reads TGTGCCACCAGTGATAGAAGTAGACAAGGCCTACAGCCCCAGCATTTT.

The CDR3 DNA reads as TGTGCCAGCAGTGAAAACAGAGAATACGAGCAGTACTTC. Its translation is CASSENREYEQYF. J is TRBJ2-7 and V is TRBV6-1, with D hard to call. V was pared by 2 bases and J by 4 bases, with 9 bases between. Germline CDR1 MNHNS, CDR2 SASEGT. The CDR3 spans 13 residues.

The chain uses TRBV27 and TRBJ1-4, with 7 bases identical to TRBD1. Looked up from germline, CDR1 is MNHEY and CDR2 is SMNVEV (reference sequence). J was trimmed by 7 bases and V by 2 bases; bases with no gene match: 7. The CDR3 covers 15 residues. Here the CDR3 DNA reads TGTGCCAGCAGTTTACAACAGGGGAGTAGTGAAAAACTGTTTTTT. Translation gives CASSLQQGSSEKLFF. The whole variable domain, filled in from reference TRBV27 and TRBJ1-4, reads EAQVTQNPRYLITVTGKKLTVTCSQNMNHEYMSWYRQDPGLGLRQIYYSMNVEVTDKGDVPEGYKVSRKEKRNFPLILESPSPNQTSLYFCASSLQQGSSEKLFFGSGTQLSVL.

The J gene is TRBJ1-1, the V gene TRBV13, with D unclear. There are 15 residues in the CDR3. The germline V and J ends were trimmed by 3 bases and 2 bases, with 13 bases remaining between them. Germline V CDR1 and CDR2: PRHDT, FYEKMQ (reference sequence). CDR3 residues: CASSFAREVNTEAFF. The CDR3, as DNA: TGTGCCAGCAGCTTTGCCCGGGAGGTTAACACTGAAGCTTTCTTT.

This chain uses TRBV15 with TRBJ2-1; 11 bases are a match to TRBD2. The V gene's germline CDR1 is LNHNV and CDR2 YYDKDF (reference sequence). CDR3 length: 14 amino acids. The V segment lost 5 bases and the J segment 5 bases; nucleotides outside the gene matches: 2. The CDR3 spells CATSVAGGHNEQFF. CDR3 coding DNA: TGTGCCACCAGCGTAGCGGGGGGGCACAATGAGCAGTTCTTC.

In nucleotides, the CDR3 is TGTGCCAGCAGTTCAGTAGTACGGATCCAAGAGACCCAGTACTTC. This sequence encodes CASSSVVRIQETQYF. V and J are TRBV7-6 and TRBJ2-5; D call uncertain. The CDR3 sequence is 15 residues long. CDR1 and CDR2 (germline): SGHVS, FNYEAQ. Trimming took off 6 bases at V and 1 base at J, with 15 bases between the two ends.

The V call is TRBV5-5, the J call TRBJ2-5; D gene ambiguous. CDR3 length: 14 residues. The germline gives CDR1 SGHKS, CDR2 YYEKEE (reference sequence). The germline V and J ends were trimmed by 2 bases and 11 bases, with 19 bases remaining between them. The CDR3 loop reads CASSLLVGYNEQYF. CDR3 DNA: TGTGCCAGCAGCTTATTAGTCGGTTACAATGAGCAGTACTTC.